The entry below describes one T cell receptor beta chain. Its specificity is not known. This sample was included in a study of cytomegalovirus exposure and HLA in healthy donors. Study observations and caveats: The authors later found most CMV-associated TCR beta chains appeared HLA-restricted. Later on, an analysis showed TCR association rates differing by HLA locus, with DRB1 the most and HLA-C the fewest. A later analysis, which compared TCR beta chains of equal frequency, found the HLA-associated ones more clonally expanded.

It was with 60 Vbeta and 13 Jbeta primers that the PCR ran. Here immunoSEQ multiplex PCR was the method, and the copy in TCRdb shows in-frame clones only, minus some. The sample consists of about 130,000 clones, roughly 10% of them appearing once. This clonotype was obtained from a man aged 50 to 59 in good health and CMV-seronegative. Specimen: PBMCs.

The CDR3 sequence is CASSWERDSSNTEAFF. CDR3 DNA sequence: TGTGCCAGCAGCTGGGAGAGGGACAGCTCAAACACTGAAGCTTTCTTT. The J gene is TRBJ1-1, the V gene TRBV7-2; 7 bases line up with TRBD1. CDR3 length: 16 amino acids. Germline loops: CDR1 SGHTA, CDR2 FQGNSA. The ends lost 4 bases at V and 2 bases at J; junction bases unmatched: 10.